This TCR beta chain is drawn from a study of shared clonotypes between healthy human individuals. Assay execution took place at the deep level. Clones were sequenced by immunoSEQ multiplex PCR, and TCRdb holds only the in-frame ones, with some missing. The data hold roughly 2.5 million clones, with approximately 94% observed a single time. V gave up 6 bases and J gave up 0 bases; unmatched junction bases: 7. The CDR3 has 17 amino acids. Germline V gene lookup returns CDR1 MNHEY and CDR2 SMNVEV (reference sequence). Sequenced material: naive CD4+ T cells sorted from blood. Subset defined: CD45RA+ positively selected. The J gene is TRBJ1-6, the V gene TRBV27; 8 nucleotides agree with TRBD1. This TCR was sampled from a man aged 18 to 29 in good health. The CDR3 spells CASSAGTGRSYNSPLHF. For the CDR3, the DNA is TGTGCCAGCAGCGCGGGGACAGGACGCTCCTATAATTCACCCCTCCACTTT.